This is a list of T cell receptor beta chains from one sample in a study of beta chain features in type 1 diabetes. Libraries were prepared by immunoSEQ multiplex PCR; TCRdb keeps only in-frame clonotypes and omits some of them. Seen here are 250,000 to 300,000 clones, roughly an eighth observed once, and the top ten hold 0.017%. Input material: naive CD4+ T cells from blood. These receptors were obtained from a man under 40 with type 1 diabetes. Each CDR3 is given with its conserved first and last residue. A D gene is named only where the DNA matches it firmly. Expanded clones are given a class, and other clones once, few, many or no size at all.

NA | NA | TRBJ2-6 | TRBV25-1 | TGTGCCAGCAGCAGGGGTTCTGGGGCCAACGTCCTGACTTTC | CASSRGSGANVLTF
few | TRBD2 | TRBJ2-5 | TRBV25-1 | TGTGCCAGCAGTGACAGATTACTAGCGGGAGAGACCCAGTACTTC | CASSDRLLAGETQYF
few | NA | TRBJ2-7 | TRBV2 | TGTGCCAGCAGTGAAGGTGGGAGATCCTACGAGCAGTACTTC | CASSEGGRSYEQYF
few | NA | TRBJ2-7 | TRBV28 | TGTGCCAGCAGTTTCTCCTGGGCGGGGGAGCAGTACTTC | CASSFSWAGEQYF
NA | TRBD2 | TRBJ2-3 | TRBV7-9 | TGTGCCAGCAGCTCTCGACTAGCGGGAGGGCCAGATACGCAGTATTTT | CASSSRLAGGPDTQYF
NA | NA | TRBJ1-1 | TRBV7-3 | TGTGCCAGCAGCTTAGCGTCTACAGGGGAAGCTTTCTTT | CASSLASTGEAFF
few | NA | TRBJ1-5 | TRBV4-2 | TGTGCCAGCAGCCAATTTCTCCAGGGTAAAGGCAATCAGCCCCAGCATTTT | CASSQFLQGKGNQPQHF
few | TRBD1 | TRBJ1-1 | TRBV29-1 | TGCAGCGTTGTCAGGGGGCCCATCACTGAAGCTTTCTTT | CSVVRGPITEAFF
NA | NA | TRBJ1-1 | TRBV5-6 | TGTGCCAGCAGCCGGGTTACAACAGGGACTGAAGCTTTCTTT | CASSRVTTGTEAFF
few | NA | TRBJ2-4 | TRBV5-5 | TGTGCCAGCAGCCCAGGGACTCTGAACATTCAGTACTTC | CASSPGTLNIQYF
many | NA | TRBJ2-5 | TRBV29-1 | TGCAGCGTTGAAATTGGGGCCGGAGAGACCCAGTACTTC | CSVEIGAGETQYF
NA | NA | TRBJ1-4 | TRBV7-9 | TGTGCCAGCAGCAGGGGAACTAATGAAAAACTGTTTTTT | CASSRGTNEKLFF
NA | NA | TRBJ1-5 | TRBV18 | TGTGCCAGCTCACCAGGGCAGCAGAATCAGCCCCAGCATTTT | CASSPGQQNQPQHF
NA | NA | TRBJ2-5 | TRBV29-1 | TGCAGCGTAGAAAGAGGGTCTAGCCAAGAGACCCAGTACTTC | CSVERGSSQETQYF
few | TRBD1 | TRBJ2-2 | TRBV28 | TGTGCCAGCGGCCTAGGACAGGGGAACACCGGGGAGCTGTTTTTT | CASGLGQGNTGELFF
few | NA | TRBJ2-3 | TRBV6-6 | TGTGCCAGCAGAGACAGAGATACGCAGTATTTT | CASRDRDTQYF
NA | TRBD2 | TRBJ2-7 | TRBV18 | TGTGCCAGCTCTTTCGAAGCGGGGGAGTCCTACGAGCAGTACTTC | CASSFEAGESYEQYF
NA | NA | TRBJ2-3 | TRBV18 | TGTGCCAGCTCACCACCTGGGCTAGCTTTTGGTACGCAGTATTTT | CASSPPGLAFGTQYF
NA | NA | TRBJ1-2 | TRBV7-9 | TGTGCCGGTGGTCCGGGACACCCCGTCCCCCATGGCTACACCTTC | CAGGPGHPVPHGYTF
few | NA | TRBJ2-1 | TRBV7-9 | TGTGCCAGCAGCCTCGACCTGGGCCTGAATGAGCAGTTCTTC | CASSLDLGLNEQFF
NA | NA | TRBJ2-1 | TRBV19 | TGTGCCAGTAGTAAGGGGGGGAGTTGGGGGAGTCCCAGAAATGAGCAGTTCTTC | CASSKGGSWGSPRNEQFF
NA | NA | TRBJ2-1 | TRBV18 | TGTGCCAGCTCACCACCCGTATTTCTAAATGAGCAGTTCTTC | CASSPPVFLNEQFF
NA | TRBD2 | TRBJ2-7 | TRBV11-2 | TGTGCCAGCAGCGCGGGTGGACTAGCGGCCTACGAGCAGTACTTC | CASSAGGLAAYEQYF